This TCR beta chain came from a study of cytomegalovirus exposure and HLA in healthy donors. The study, taken as a whole, reports: Reports credit the classifier with highly specific, highly sensitive diagnosis of cytomegalovirus status. TCR clusters originating in the first cohort tended to co-occur in the approximately 120 validation repertoires, according to a later analysis. Researchers counted roughly 150 TCR beta chains as cytomegalovirus-associated. Rarity held for most TCR sequences, but there were some public TCRs that occurred in many donors.

Concerning this clone: Its cognate antigen is unknown.

Profiling relied on immunoSEQ multiplex PCR, and the TCRdb table lists in-frame clones only, not all of them. The sample contains 65,000 to 90,000 clones, about 90% of which appear only once. The CDR3 covers 14 residues. Germline lookup yields CDR1 MNHEY and CDR2 SVGAGI. Trimming left V 2 bases short and J 1 base short, with 6 bases between. The sequence was collected from a woman under 30 in good health and CMV-seropositive. The chain carries TRBV6-5 and TRBJ2-1; unclear D gene. Sequenced input: PBMCs. CDR3 bases: TGTGCCAGCAGTTACCAGACATCCTACAATGAGCAGTTCTTC. Translation gives CASSYQTSYNEQFF.